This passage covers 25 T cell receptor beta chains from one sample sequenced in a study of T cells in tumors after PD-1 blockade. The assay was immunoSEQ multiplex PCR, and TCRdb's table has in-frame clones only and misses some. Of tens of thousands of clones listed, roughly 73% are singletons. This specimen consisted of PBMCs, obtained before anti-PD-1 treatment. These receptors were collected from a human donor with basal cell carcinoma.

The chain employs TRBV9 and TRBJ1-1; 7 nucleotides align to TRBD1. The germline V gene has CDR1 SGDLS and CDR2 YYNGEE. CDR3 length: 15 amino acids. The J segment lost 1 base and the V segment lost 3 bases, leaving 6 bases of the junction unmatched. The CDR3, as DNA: TGTGCCAGCAGCGCCCAGACAGGGAAGAACACTGAAGCTTTCTTT. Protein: CASSAQTGKNTEAFF.

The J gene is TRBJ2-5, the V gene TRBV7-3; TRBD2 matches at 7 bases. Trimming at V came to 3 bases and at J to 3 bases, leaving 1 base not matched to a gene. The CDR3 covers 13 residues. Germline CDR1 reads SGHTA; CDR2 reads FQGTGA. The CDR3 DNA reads TGTGCCAGCAGCTTGGGAGGGGAAGAGACCCAGTACTTC. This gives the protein CASSLGGEETQYF.

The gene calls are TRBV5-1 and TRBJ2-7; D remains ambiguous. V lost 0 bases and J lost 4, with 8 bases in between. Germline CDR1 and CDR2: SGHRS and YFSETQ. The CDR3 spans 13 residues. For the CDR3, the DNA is TGCGCCAGCAGCTTGGCCGGGTCGTACGAGCAGTACTTC. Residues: CASSLAGSYEQYF.

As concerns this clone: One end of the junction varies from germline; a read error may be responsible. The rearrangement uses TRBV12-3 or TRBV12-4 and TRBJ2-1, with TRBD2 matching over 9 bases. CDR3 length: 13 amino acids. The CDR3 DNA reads TGTGCCAGCAGTATAGCGGGGGACAATGAGCAGTTCTTC. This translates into CASSIAGDNEQFF.

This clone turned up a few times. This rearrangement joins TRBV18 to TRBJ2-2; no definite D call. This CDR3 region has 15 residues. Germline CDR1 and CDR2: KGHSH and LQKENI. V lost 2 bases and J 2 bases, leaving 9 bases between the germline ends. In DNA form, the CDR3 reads TGTGCCAGCTCACCAGGGGTGCGAAACACCGGGGAGCTGTTTTTT. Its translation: CASSPGVRNTGELFF.

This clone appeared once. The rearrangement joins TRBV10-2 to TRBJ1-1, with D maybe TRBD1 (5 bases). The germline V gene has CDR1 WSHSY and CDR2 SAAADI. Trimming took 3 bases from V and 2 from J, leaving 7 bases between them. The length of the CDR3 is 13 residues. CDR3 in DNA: TGCGCCAGCAGTGAATGGACAAACACTGAAGCTTTCTTT. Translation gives CASSEWTNTEAFF.

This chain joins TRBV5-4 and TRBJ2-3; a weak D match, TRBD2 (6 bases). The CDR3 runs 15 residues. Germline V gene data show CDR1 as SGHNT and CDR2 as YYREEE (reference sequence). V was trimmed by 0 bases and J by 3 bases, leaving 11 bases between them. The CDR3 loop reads CASSLAGAGTDTQYF. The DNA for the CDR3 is TGTGCCAGCAGCTTGGCCGGCGCGGGGACAGATACGCAGTATTTT.

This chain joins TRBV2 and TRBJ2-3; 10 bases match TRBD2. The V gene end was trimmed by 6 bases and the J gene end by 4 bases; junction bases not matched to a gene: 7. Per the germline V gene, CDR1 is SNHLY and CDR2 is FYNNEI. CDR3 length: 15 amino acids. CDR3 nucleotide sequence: TGTGCCAGCAGAGGGGTAGCGGGGGGTCCAGATACGCAGTATTTT. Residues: CASRGVAGGPDTQYF.

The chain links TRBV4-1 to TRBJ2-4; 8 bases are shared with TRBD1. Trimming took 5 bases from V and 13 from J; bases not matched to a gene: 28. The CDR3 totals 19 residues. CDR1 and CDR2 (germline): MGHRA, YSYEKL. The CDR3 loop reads CASSYAPIRGLKSYYGQYF. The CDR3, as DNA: TGCGCCAGCAGCTACGCCCCTATCAGGGGGCTAAAGTCGTACTACGGCCAGTACTTC.

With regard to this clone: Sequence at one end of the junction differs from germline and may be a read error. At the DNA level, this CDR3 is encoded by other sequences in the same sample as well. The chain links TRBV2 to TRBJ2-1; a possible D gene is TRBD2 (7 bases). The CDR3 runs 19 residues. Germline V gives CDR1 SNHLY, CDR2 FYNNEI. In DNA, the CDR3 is TGTCCCAGCAGTCATGGGGGGGCGGGGGAGGGGAGCTCCTACAATGAGCAGTTCTTC. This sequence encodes CPSSHGGAGEGSSYNEQFF. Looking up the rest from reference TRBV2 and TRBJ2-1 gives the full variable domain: EPEVTQTPSHQVTQMGQEVILRCVPISNHLYFYWYRQILGQKVEFLVSFYNNEISEKSEIFDDQFSVERPDGSNFTLKIRSTKLEDSAMYFCPSSHGGAGEGSSYNEQFFGPGTRLTVL.

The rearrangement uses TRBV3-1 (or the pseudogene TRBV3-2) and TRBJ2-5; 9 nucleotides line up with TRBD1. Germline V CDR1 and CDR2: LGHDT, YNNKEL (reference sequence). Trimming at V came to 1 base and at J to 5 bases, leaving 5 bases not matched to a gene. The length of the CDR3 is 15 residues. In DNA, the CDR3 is TGTGCCAGCAGCCAAGGACAGGGGGGAGGTGAGACCCAGTACTTC. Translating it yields CASSQGQGGGETQYF.

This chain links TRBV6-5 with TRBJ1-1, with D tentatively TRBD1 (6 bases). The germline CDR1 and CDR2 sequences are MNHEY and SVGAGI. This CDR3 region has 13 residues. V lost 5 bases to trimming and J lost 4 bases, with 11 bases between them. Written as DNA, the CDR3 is TGTGCCAGCAGTCGCAGGGGTGGCACTGAAGCTTTCTTT. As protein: CASSRRGGTEAFF.

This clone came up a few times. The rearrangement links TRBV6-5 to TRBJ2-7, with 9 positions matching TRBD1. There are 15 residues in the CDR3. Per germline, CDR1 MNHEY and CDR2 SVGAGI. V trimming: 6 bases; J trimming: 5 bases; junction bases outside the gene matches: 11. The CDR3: CASSGETGGSHEQYF. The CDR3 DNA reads TGTGCCAGCAGCGGGGAGACAGGGGGTTCCCACGAGCAGTACTTC.

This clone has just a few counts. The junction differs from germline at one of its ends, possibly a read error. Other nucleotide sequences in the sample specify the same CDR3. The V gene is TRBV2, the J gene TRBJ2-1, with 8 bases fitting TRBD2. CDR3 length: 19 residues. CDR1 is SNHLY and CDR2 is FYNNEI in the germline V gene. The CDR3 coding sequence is TGTCCCAGCAGTGACGGGGGGGCGGGGGCGGGGAGCTCCTACAATGAGCAGTTCTTC. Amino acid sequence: CPSSDGGAGAGSSYNEQFF.

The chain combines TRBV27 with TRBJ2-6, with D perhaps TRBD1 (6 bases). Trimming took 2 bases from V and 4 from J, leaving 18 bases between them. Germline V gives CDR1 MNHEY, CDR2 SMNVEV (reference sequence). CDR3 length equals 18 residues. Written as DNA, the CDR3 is TGTGCCAGCAGTTTAAAGGGGACCACAGGGATAGGGGCCAACGTCCTGACTTTC. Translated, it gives CASSLKGTTGIGANVLTF.

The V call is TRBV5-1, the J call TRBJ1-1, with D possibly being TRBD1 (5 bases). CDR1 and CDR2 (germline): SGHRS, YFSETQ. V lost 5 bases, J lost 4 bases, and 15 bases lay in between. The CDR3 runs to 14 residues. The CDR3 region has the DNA TGCGCCAGCAGAATCACCCAGGGAAGCACTGAAGCTTTCTTT. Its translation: CASRITQGSTEAFF. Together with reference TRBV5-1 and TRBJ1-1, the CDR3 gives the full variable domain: KAGVTQTPRYLIKTRGQQVTLSCSPISGHRSVSWYQQTPGQGLQFLFEYFSETQRNKGNFPGRFSGRQFSNSRSEMNVSTLELGDSALYLCASRITQGSTEAFFGQGTRLTVV.

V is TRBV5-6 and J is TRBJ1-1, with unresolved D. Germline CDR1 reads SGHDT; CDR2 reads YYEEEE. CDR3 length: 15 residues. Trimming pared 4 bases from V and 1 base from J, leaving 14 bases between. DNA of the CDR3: TGTGCCAGCAGCCCCGCCGGTGGGGAGAACACTGAAGCTTTCTTT. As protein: CASSPAGGENTEAFF.

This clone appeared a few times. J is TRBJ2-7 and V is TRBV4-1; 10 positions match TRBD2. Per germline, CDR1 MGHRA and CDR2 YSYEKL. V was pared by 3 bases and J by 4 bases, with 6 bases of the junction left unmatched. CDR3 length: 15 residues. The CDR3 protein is CASSHTLAGSYEQYF. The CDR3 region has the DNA TGCGCCAGCAGCCACACACTAGCGGGGAGTTACGAGCAGTACTTC.

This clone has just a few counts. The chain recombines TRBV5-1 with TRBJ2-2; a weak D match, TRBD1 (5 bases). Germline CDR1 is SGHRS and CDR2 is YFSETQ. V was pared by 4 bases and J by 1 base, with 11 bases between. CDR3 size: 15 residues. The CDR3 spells CASSAGSGNTGELFF. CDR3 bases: TGCGCCAGCAGCGCAGGGTCGGGGAACACCGGGGAGCTGTTTTTT.

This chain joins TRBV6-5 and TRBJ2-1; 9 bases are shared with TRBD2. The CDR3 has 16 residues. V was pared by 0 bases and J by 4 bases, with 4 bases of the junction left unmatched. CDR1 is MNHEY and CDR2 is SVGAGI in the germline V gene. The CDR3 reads CASSYSSLAGYNEQFF. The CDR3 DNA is TGTGCCAGCAGTTACTCTAGCCTAGCGGGATACAATGAGCAGTTCTTC.

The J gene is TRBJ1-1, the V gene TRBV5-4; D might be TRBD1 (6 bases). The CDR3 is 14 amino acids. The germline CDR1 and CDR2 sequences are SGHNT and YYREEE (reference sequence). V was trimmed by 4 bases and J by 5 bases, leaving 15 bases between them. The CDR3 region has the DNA TGTGCCAGCAGCCCTCGTGGAGGGGGGACTGAAGCTTTCTTT. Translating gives CASSPRGGGTEAFF. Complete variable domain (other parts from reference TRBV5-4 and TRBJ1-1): ETGVTQSPTHLIKTRGQQVTLRCSSQSGHNTVSWYQQALGQGPQFIFQYYREEENGRGNFPPRFSGLQFPNYSSELNVNALELDDSALYLCASSPRGGGTEAFFGQGTRLTVV.

The CDR3 is CASSQSGGAGELFF. The CDR3 DNA sequence: TGTGCCAGCAGCCAAAGCGGGGGGGCCGGGGAGCTGTTTTTT. The rearrangement joins TRBV6-2 or TRBV6-3 to TRBJ2-2, with TRBD2 identical over 10 bases. From germline, CDR1 is MNHEY and CDR2 SVGEGT. This CDR3 spans 14 amino acids. The trim removed 6 bases at V and 6 bases at J, leaving 4 bases unmatched.

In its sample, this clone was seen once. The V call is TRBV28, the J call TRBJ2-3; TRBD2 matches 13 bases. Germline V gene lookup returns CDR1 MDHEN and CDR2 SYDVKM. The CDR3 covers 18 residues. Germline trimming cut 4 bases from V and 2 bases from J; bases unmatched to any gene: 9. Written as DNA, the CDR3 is TGTGCCAGCAGTTCCAAGACTAGCGGGAGGACCTACACAGATACGCAGTATTTT. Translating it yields CASSSKTSGRTYTDTQYF.

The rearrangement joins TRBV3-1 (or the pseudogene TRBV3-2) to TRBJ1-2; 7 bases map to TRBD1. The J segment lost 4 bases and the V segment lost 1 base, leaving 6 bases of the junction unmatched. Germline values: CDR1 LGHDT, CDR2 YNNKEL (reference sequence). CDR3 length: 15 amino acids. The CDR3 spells CASSQVNRGGYGYTF. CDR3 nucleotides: TGTGCCAGCAGCCAAGTTAACAGGGGAGGCTATGGCTACACCTTC.

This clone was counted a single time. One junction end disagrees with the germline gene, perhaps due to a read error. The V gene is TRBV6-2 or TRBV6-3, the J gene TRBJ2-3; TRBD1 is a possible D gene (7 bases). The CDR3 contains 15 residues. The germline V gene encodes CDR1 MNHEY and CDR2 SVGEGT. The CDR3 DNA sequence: TGTGCCAGCAGCCCGACTAGTTCGGGGACAGATACGCGGTATTTT. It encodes CASSPTSSGTDTRYF.